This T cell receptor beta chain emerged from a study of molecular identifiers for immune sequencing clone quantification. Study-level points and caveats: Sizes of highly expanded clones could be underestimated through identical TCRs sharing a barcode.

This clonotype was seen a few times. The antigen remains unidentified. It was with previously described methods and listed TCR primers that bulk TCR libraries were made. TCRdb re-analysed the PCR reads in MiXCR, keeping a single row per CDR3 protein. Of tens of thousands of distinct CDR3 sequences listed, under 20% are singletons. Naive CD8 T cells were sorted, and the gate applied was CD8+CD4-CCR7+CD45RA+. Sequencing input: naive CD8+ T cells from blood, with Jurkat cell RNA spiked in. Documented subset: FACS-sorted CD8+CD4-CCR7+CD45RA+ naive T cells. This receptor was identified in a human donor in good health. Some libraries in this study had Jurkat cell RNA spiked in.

The CDR3 DNA follows: TGTGCCGCCAAGGAGGGCCAAGAGACCCAGTACTTC. Amino acid sequence: CAAKEGQETQYF. The chain carries TRBV6-2 or TRBV6-3 and TRBJ2-5, with D possibly being TRBD2 (6 bases). Germline V gene sequence: CDR1 MNHEY, CDR2 SVGEGT. This CDR3 region has 12 residues. V was clipped by 11 bases and J by 1 base, with 11 bases between them.